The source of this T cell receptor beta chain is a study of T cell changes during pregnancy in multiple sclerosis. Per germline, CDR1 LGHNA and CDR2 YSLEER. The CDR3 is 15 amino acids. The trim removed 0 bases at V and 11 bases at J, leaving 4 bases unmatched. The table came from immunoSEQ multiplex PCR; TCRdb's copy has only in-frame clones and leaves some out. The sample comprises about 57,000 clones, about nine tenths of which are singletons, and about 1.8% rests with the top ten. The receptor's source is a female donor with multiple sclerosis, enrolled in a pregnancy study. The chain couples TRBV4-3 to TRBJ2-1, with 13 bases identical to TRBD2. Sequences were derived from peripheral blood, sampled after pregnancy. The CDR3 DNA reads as TGCGCCAGCAGCCAAGAAACTAGCGGGGGGGCTAAGCAGTTCTTC. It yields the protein CASSQETSGGAKQFF.